This T cell receptor beta chain was identified during a study of blood T cell repertoires in COVID-19. The V and J ends lost 2 bases and 2 bases respectively, with 13 bases between them. There are 15 residues in the CDR3. Germline assignment: CDR1 KGHSH and CDR2 LQKENI. Patients in Seattle were enrolled during active infection, then followed longitudinally. Authors' methods: Nucleated cell counts were estimated from reference gene primer amplification. Using immunoSEQ multiplex PCR, the repertoire was profiled, and TCRdb retains in-frame clones only, with some absent. The V and J calls and clone size are taken from that table; D and trimming were inferred from the DNA. Of approximately 300,000 clones in the sample, 85% to 90% were seen once.

The origin of this receptor is a woman in her thirties with COVID-19, enrolled during active disease. V and J are TRBV18 and TRBJ2-7; maybe TRBD1 (5 bases). Sequencing was performed on peripheral blood. CDR3 DNA: TGTGCCAGCTCACCATCCTCAGGGATTCCCTACGAGCAGTACTTC. Protein sequence: CASSPSSGIPYEQYF.